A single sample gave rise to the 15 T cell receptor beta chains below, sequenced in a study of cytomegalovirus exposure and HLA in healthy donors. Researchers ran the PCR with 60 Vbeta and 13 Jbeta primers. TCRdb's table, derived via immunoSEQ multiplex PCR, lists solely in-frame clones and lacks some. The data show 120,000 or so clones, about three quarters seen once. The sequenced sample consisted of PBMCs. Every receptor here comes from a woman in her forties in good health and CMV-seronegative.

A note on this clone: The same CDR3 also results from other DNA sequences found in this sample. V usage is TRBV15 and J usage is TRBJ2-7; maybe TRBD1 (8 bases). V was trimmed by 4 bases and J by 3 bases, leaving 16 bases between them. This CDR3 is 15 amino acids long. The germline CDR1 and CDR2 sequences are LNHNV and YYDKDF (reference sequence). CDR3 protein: CATSIDRGGVYEQYF. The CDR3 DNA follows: TGTGCCACCAGCATCGACAGGGGAGGGGTCTACGAGCAGTACTTC.

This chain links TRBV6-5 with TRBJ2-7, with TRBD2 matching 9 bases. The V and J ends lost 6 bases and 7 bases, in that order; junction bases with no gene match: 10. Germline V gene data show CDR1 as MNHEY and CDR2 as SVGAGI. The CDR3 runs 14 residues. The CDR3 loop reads CASRTSSGSEEQYF. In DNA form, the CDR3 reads TGTGCCAGCAGAACCAGTAGCGGGAGTGAAGAGCAGTACTTC.

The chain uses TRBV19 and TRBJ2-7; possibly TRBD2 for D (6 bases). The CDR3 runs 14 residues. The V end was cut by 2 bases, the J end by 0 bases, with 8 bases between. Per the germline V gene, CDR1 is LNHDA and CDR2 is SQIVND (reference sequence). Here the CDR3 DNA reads TGTGCCAGTAGTATACTAGCGTCCTCCTACGAGCAGTACTTC. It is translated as CASSILASSYEQYF. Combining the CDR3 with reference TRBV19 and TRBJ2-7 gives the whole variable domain DGGITQSPKYLFRKEGQNVTLSCEQNLNHDAMYWYRQDPGQGLRLIYYSQIVNDFQKGDIAEGYSVSREKKESFPLTVTSAQKNPTAFYLCASSILASSYEQYFGPGTRLTVT.

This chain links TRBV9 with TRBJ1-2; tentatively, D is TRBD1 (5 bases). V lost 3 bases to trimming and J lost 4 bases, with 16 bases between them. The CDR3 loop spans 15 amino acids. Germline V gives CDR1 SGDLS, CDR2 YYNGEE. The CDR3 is CASSASGAAIYGYTF. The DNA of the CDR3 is TGTGCCAGCAGCGCCAGTGGGGCGGCTATCTATGGCTACACCTTC.

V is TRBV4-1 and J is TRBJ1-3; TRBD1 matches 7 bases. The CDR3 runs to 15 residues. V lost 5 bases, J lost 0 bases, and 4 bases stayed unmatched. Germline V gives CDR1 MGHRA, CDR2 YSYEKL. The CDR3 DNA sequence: TGCGCCAGCAGCAGACAGGGTAGCTCTGGAAACACCATATATTTT. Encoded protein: CASSRQGSSGNTIYF.

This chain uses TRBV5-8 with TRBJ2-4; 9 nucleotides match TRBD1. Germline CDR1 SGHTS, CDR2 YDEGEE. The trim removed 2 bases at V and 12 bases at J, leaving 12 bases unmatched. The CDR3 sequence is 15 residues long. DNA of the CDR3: TGTGCCAGCAGCTTTTACACAGGGGGCGAGGGCAGTCAGTACTTC. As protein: CASSFYTGGEGSQYF.

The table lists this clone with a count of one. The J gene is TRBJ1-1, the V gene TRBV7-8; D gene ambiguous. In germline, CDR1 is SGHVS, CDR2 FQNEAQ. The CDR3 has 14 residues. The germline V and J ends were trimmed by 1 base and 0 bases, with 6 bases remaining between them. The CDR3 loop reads CASSLGFMNTEAFF. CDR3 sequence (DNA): TGTGCCAGCAGCTTAGGTTTCATGAACACTGAAGCTTTCTTT.

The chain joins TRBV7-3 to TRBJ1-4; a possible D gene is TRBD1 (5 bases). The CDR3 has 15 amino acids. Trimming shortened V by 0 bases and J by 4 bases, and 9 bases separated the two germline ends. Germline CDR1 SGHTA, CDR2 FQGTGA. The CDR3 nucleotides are TGTGCCAGCAGCTTAACGGGACTGGATAATGAAAAACTGTTTTTT. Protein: CASSLTGLDNEKLFF. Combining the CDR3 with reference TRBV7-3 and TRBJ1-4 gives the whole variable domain GAGVSQTPSNKVTEKGKYVELRCDPISGHTALYWYRQSLGQGPEFLIYFQGTGAADDSGLPNDRFFAVRPEGSVSTLKIQRTERGDSAVYLCASSLTGLDNEKLFFGSGTQLSVL.

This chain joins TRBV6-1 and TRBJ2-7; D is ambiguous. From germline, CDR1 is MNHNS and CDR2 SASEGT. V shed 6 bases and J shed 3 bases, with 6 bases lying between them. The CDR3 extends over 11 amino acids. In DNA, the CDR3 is TGTGCCAGCAGACGGAGCTACGAGCAGTACTTC. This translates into CASRRSYEQYF.

CDR3 amino acids: CASSDRQGNSYNEQFF. CDR3 nucleotide sequence: TGTGCCAGCAGTGATCGACAGGGAAACTCCTACAATGAGCAGTTCTTC. The chain carries TRBV25-1 and TRBJ2-1, with 7 positions matching TRBD1. The ends lost 3 bases at V and 0 bases at J; junction bases unmatched: 5. This CDR3 contains 16 residues. CDR1 is MGHDK and CDR2 is SYGVNS in the germline V gene.

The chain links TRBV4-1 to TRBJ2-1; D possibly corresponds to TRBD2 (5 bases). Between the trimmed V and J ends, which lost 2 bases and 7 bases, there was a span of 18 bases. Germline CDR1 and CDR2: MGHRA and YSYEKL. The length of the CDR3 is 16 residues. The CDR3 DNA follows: TGCGCCAGCAGCCAACTCCAGAGGGCAATGGGGAATGAGCAGTTCTTC. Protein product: CASSQLQRAMGNEQFF.

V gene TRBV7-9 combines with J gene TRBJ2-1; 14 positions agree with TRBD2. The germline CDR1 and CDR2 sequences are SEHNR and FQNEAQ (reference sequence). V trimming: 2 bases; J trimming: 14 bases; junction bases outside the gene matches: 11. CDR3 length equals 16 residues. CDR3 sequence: CASSLHPGLAGAGKFF. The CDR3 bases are TGTGCCAGCAGCTTACACCCGGGACTAGCGGGAGCGGGAAAGTTCTTC. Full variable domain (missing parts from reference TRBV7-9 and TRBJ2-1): DTGVSQNPRHKITKRGQNVTFRCDPISEHNRLYWYRQTLGQGPEFLTYFQNEAQLEKSRLLSDRFSAERPKGSFSTLEIQRTEQGDSAMYLCASSLHPGLAGAGKFFGPGTRLTVL.

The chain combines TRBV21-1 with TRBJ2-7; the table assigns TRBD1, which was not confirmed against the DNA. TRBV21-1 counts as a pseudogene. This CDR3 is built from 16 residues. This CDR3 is CASSKKGLEGDYEQYF. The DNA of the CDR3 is TGTGCCAGCAGCAAAAAGGGTCTGGAAGGGGACTACGAGCAGTACTTC.

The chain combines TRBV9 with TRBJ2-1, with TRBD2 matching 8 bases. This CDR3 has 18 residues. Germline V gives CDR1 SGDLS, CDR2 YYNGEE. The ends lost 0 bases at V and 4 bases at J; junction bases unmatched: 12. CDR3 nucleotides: TGTGCCAGCAGCGTAGAGGGGTCCCTCGGGAGGGGGTACAATGAGCAGTTCTTC. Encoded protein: CASSVEGSLGRGYNEQFF. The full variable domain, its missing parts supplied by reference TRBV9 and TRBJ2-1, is DSGVTQTPKHLITATGQRVTLRCSPRSGDLSVYWYQQSLDQGLQFLIQYYNGEERAKGNILERFSAQQFPDLHSELNLSSLELGDSALYFCASSVEGSLGRGYNEQFFGPGTRLTVL.

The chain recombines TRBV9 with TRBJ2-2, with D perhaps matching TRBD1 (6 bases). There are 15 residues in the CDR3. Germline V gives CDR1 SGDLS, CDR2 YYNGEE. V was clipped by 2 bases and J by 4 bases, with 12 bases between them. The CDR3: CASSVGRGITGELFF. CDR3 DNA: TGTGCCAGCAGCGTTGGCAGGGGTATCACCGGGGAGCTGTTTTTT.